This T cell receptor (beta chain) emerged from a study of CXCR3-negative and CXCR3-positive naive CD8 T cells. Overall study findings and caveats: TRBV-TRBJ usage was alike in naive CXCR3-negative and CXCR3-positive cells but differed in memory cells.

The CDR3 extends over 14 amino acids. CDR1 is DFQATT and CDR2 is SNEGSKA in the germline V gene (reference sequence). Points on this clonotype: Its specificity is unknown.

Libraries of TRB cDNA were made by 5' RACE and carried UMIs. Using the 5' RACE reads, TCRdb records one entry per CDR3 protein without DNA. The sample data list 48,000 or so distinct CDR3 sequences. This clonotype originated in a human donor in good health. Some clones in this sample may be carry-over from other donors' samples. The chain employs TRBV20-1 and TRBJ1-1; TCRdb designates TRBD1, a call that cannot be tested without DNA. Source material: memory CD8+ T cells from blood. CDR3 region: CSATGTGGHTEAFF.